The 4 T cell receptor beta chains presented below share a single source sample, sequenced in a study of T cell responses to AZD1222 COVID-19 vaccine. Method: immunoSEQ multiplex PCR; TCRdb's copy keeps in-frame clones and lacks some. The sample includes roughly 99,000 clones, about 89% of them seen just once. The sequences come from peripheral blood, collected 28 days after the second AZD1222 dose. The receptors stem from an adult who received the AZD1222 COVID-19 vaccine.

This chain connects TRBV29-1 to TRBJ1-5, with 10 bases lining up with TRBD1. The V segment lost 8 bases and the J segment 0 bases; nucleotides outside the gene matches: 10. The CDR3 spans 16 residues. Per the germline V gene, CDR1 is SQVTM and CDR2 is ANQGSEA. CDR3 in amino acids: CSPDRGPHDSNQPQHF. The CDR3 DNA is TGCAGCCCCGACAGGGGGCCCCACGATAGCAATCAGCCCCAGCATTTT.

The chain combines TRBV2 with TRBJ1-3, with D tentatively TRBD1 (5 bases). Trimming pared 1 base from V and 0 bases from J, leaving 7 bases between. Germline CDR1 is SNHLY and CDR2 is FYNNEI. The CDR3 runs to 15 residues. CDR3 loop: CASSEEGVSGNTIYF. CDR3 DNA: TGTGCCAGCAGTGAAGAAGGGGTCTCTGGAAACACCATATATTTT.

The V gene is TRBV5-6, the J gene TRBJ2-2; D ambiguous. CDR3 length equals 15 residues. Germline loops: CDR1 SGHDT, CDR2 YYEEEE. Trimming stripped 5 bases from V and 0 bases from J, with 11 bases between. This chain's CDR3 is CASRGDLANTGELFF. The DNA for the CDR3 is TGTGCCAGCAGAGGTGACTTAGCGAACACCGGGGAGCTGTTTTTT.

This clone has only one observation. The chain uses TRBV27 and TRBJ1-2; TRBD1 is a possible D gene (6 bases). The CDR3 length is 17 residues. V lost 0 bases to trimming and J lost 0 bases, with 14 bases between them. Per germline, CDR1 MNHEY and CDR2 SMNVEV (reference sequence). The chain's CDR3 is CASSLSSDRGANYGYTF. Written as DNA, the CDR3 is TGTGCCAGCAGTTTATCCTCGGACAGAGGGGCTAACTATGGCTACACCTTC.